The rows below give T cell receptor beta chains drawn from one sample of a study of Graves' ophthalmopathy and Graves' hyperthyroidism. TCRdb reprocessed the multiplex PCR reads via MiXCR and lists one record per CDR3 protein. The sample consists of approximately 210,000 distinct CDR3 sequences, roughly 21% of them appearing once. The sequenced sample consisted of peripheral blood. The receptors were sampled from a woman aged 45-59 years with Graves' ophthalmopathy. CDR3s include the opening cysteine and the closing phenylalanine or tryptophan. A D gene is named only where the DNA matches it firmly. Clone sizes are given selectively: once, few, many, or a class where the clone is expanded.

J: TRBJ2-2
D: TRBD1
V: TRBV7-8
size: -
DNA: TGTGCCAGCAGCAGCCGGGACAGCAACACCGGGGAGCTGTTTTTT
CDR3: CASSSRDSNTGELFF

J: TRBJ2-7
D: -
V: TRBV18
size: many
DNA: TGTGCCAGCTCCCCATCCGGAGGGGGCCTACGGGAGCAGTACTTC
CDR3: CASSPSGGGLREQYF

J: TRBJ2-6
D: -
V: TRBV7-9
size: many
DNA: TGTGCCAGCAGCTTTGGAAGATACTCTGGGGCCAACGTCCTGACTTTC
CDR3: CASSFGRYSGANVLTF

J: TRBJ1-2
D: -
V: TRBV29-1
size: many
DNA: TGCAGCGTTGGGACCAACTATGGCTACACCTTC
CDR3: CSVGTNYGYTF

J: TRBJ2-7
D: TRBD2
V: TRBV5-1
size: -
DNA: TGCGCCAGCAGCCCCCTGTTTATGTCCGGGACTAGCGGTAGAGGTAGGCACGAGCAGTACTTC
CDR3: CASSPLFMSGTSGRGRHEQYF

J: TRBJ2-7
D: TRBD2
V: TRBV4-1
size: many
DNA: TGCGCCAGCAGCCAGGGGCCGGGTGCGGGAGGAAACTACGAGCAGTACTTC
CDR3: CASSQGPGAGGNYEQYF

J: TRBJ1-1
D: -
V: TRBV29-1
size: many
DNA: TGCAGCGTTGAAGTTTCCCCAGCTTTCTTT
CDR3: CSVEVSPAFF

J: TRBJ1-2
D: -
V: TRBV19
size: many
DNA: TGTGCCAGTAGTCTGACAGACTATGGCTACACCTTC
CDR3: CASSLTDYGYTF

J: TRBJ2-2
D: TRBD1
V: TRBV2
size: -
DNA: TGTGCCGGAAGACAGGGGGAGAACACCGGGGAGCTGTTTTTT
CDR3: CAGRQGENTGELFF

J: TRBJ1-2
D: -
V: TRBV9
size: many
DNA: TGTGCCAGCAGCGTAAGAGCCTTC
CDR3: CASSVRAF

J: TRBJ1-5
D: -
V: TRBV6-1
size: many
DNA: TGTGCCAGCAGCGATGGACGGGGCAATCAGCCCCAGCATTTT
CDR3: CASSDGRGNQPQHF

J: TRBJ1-2
D: -
V: TRBV2
size: -
DNA: TGTGCCAGCAGTGAGGCAGGGGCCTCTTTCTATGGCTACACCTTC
CDR3: CASSEAGASFYGYTF

J: TRBJ2-7
D: -
V: TRBV2
size: -
DNA: TGTGCCAGCACTCGACAGTCAACCTACGAGCAGTACTTC
CDR3: CASTRQSTYEQYF

J: TRBJ2-5
D: -
V: TRBV11-2
size: many
DNA: TGTGCCAGCAGCTTAATTTTGGGTCGGTGGGGAGAGACCCAGTACTTC
CDR3: CASSLILGRWGETQYF

J: TRBJ2-5
D: TRBD2
V: TRBV28
size: few
DNA: TGTGCCAGCAGTGCTCCACGCGGGAGGTCGGGGGAGACCCAGTACTTC
CDR3: CASSAPRGRSGETQYF

J: TRBJ2-1
D: -
V: TRBV7-3
size: many
DNA: TGTGCCAGCAGCTTACAGGCTGGGGCAGCGAATGAGCAGTTCTTC
CDR3: CASSLQAGAANEQFF

J: TRBJ1-1
D: TRBD1
V: TRBV5-1
size: many
DNA: TGCGCCAGCAGCTGGAGACAGGGAAGGTCGGGCACTGAAGCTTTCTTT
CDR3: CASSWRQGRSGTEAFF

J: TRBJ1-1
D: -
V: TRBV6-1
size: many
DNA: TGTGCCAGCAGTGAAGGCTTTAACACTGAAGCTTTCTTT
CDR3: CASSEGFNTEAFF

J: TRBJ2-5
D: TRBD1
V: TRBV6-1
size: -
DNA: TGTGCCAGCAGTCCCGGGACAGGGTACGAGACCCAGTACTTC
CDR3: CASSPGTGYETQYF

J: TRBJ1-2
D: -
V: TRBV27
size: once
DNA: TGTGCCAGCAGGACAATAGGGGATGGGGGCTATGGCTACACCTTC
CDR3: CASRTIGDGGYGYTF

J: TRBJ1-1
D: -
V: TRBV20-1
size: -
DNA: TGCAGTGCTAGTATCTCGAACATGAACACTGAAGCTTTCTTT
CDR3: CSASISNMNTEAFF

J: TRBJ2-7
D: -
V: TRBV6-5
size: many
DNA: TGTGCCAGCATACCGGGGACATCCCGCCCCACCTACGAGCAGTACTTC
CDR3: CASIPGTSRPTYEQYF

J: TRBJ2-5
D: -
V: TRBV7-3
size: -
DNA: TGTGCCAGCAGCTTATTCGCAGGGGGGCTCCAAGAGACCCAGTACTTC
CDR3: CASSLFAGGLQETQYF

J: TRBJ2-5
D: TRBD2
V: TRBV11-2
size: -
DNA: TGTGCCAGCAGCTTAGTGGGAGGGAACCAAGAGACCCAGTACTTC
CDR3: CASSLVGGNQETQYF

J: TRBJ1-1
D: -
V: TRBV20-1
size: -
DNA: TGCAGTGCTAGAATGCCGGGGACTGGTGAAGCTTTCTTT
CDR3: CSARMPGTGEAFF

J: TRBJ2-5
D: TRBD1
V: TRBV12-3/TRBV12-4
size: many
DNA: TGTGCCAGCAGTGATGGACAGGGTGGCCGAGAGACCCAGTACTTC
CDR3: CASSDGQGGRETQYF

J: TRBJ1-2
D: -
V: TRBV6-5
size: many
DNA: TGTGCCAGCAGTAATGTATATGGCTACACCTTC
CDR3: CASSNVYGYTF

J: TRBJ1-3
D: -
V: TRBV20-1
size: many
DNA: TGCAGTGCTAGATTTGGAAACACCATATATTTT
CDR3: CSARFGNTIYF

J: TRBJ2-7
D: TRBD1
V: TRBV28
size: -
DNA: TGTGCCAGCAGTTTAACGGACAGGGGCCCCCGCGAGCAGTACTTC
CDR3: CASSLTDRGPREQYF

J: TRBJ2-2
D: -
V: TRBV12-3/TRBV12-4
size: -
DNA: TGTGCCAGCACTCCGAATAGCAACACCGGGGAGCTGTTTTTT
CDR3: CASTPNSNTGELFF

J: TRBJ2-5
D: -
V: TRBV20-1
size: many
DNA: TGCAGTGCTCGCCCTGGTGGGCGGTCCCAAGAGACCCAGTACTTC
CDR3: CSARPGGRSQETQYF

J: TRBJ1-2
D: -
V: TRBV6-5
size: many
DNA: TGTGCCAGCCCCCCCCAAGGACCAACGAACTATGGCTACACCTTC
CDR3: CASPPQGPTNYGYTF

J: TRBJ1-5
D: TRBD1
V: TRBV7-2
size: many
DNA: TGTGCCAGCAGCTGGCGGACAGGGGGCAATCAGCCCCAGCATTTT
CDR3: CASSWRTGGNQPQHF

J: TRBJ2-2
D: -
V: TRBV12-5
size: many
DNA: TGTGCTAGTGGTTTGCCACCCCCAACCGGGGAGCTGTTTTTT
CDR3: CASGLPPPTGELFF

J: TRBJ2-5
D: TRBD2
V: TRBV7-2
size: many
DNA: TGTGCCAGCAGCGGCCTTGTGAGGAGTGGCGGGAGAGAGACCCAGTACTTC
CDR3: CASSGLVRSGGRETQYF

J: TRBJ1-6
D: -
V: TRBV7-2
size: -
DNA: TGTGCCAGCAGTGACGGAGGTTCACCCCTCCACTTT
CDR3: CASSDGGSPLHF

J: TRBJ1-6
D: TRBD1
V: TRBV12-3/TRBV12-4
size: many
DNA: TGTGCCAGCAGTCCCGGGACAGCTGATTCACCCCTCCACTTT
CDR3: CASSPGTADSPLHF

J: TRBJ2-7
D: TRBD2
V: TRBV12-3/TRBV12-4
size: many
DNA: TGTGCCAGCAGTAGAGGACTAGCTGTCGAGCAGTACTTC
CDR3: CASSRGLAVEQYF

J: TRBJ2-5
D: -
V: TRBV11-1
size: many
DNA: TGTGCCAGCAGCTTAGGCCTGAGTTACGTTGAGACCCAGTACTTC
CDR3: CASSLGLSYVETQYF

J: TRBJ2-7
D: -
V: TRBV12-3/TRBV12-4
size: many
DNA: TGTGCCAGCAGTTTGGGGGACGTAGCCTACGAGCAGTACTTC
CDR3: CASSLGDVAYEQYF

J: TRBJ2-7
D: TRBD1
V: TRBV9
size: -
DNA: TGTGCCAGCAGCTTGGGGGACAGTGCCTACGAGCAGTACTTC
CDR3: CASSLGDSAYEQYF

J: TRBJ2-7
D: TRBD2
V: TRBV2
size: many
DNA: TGTGCCAGCAGAACGGGACTAGCGGGAATGGAACACTTC
CDR3: CASRTGLAGMEHF

J: TRBJ1-5
D: TRBD1
V: TRBV20-1
size: many
DNA: TGCAGTGCTAGGGCCCCGACAGGGGAGGGCAATCAGCCCCAGCATTTT
CDR3: CSARAPTGEGNQPQHF

J: TRBJ2-7
D: -
V: TRBV28
size: -
DNA: TGTGCCAGCAGTGACTGGGGGAGAGGAGCGTTTTCCTACGAGCAGTACTTC
CDR3: CASSDWGRGAFSYEQYF

J: TRBJ1-1
D: -
V: TRBV27
size: many
DNA: TGTGCCAGCAGTTTATCAACCCTGGCGACCCGAGAAGCTTTCTTT
CDR3: CASSLSTLATREAFF

J: TRBJ2-5
D: TRBD1
V: TRBV28
size: many
DNA: TGTGCCAGCAGTTTACGAGGGGGCTTGGAGACCCAGTACTTC
CDR3: CASSLRGGLETQYF

J: TRBJ2-6
D: -
V: TRBV11-2
size: many
DNA: TGTGCCAGCAGCTTAGACCCTCGAGGGGCCAACGTCCTGACTTTC
CDR3: CASSLDPRGANVLTF

J: TRBJ2-7
D: TRBD1
V: TRBV12-3/TRBV12-4
size: many
DNA: TGTGCCAGCAGCCGGGACAGGGGAATACACGAGCAGTACTTC
CDR3: CASSRDRGIHEQYF

J: TRBJ2-7
D: TRBD1
V: TRBV25-1
size: many
DNA: TGTGCCAGCCAACCCAGGGGGCCAAGTTCCTACGAGCAGTACTTC
CDR3: CASQPRGPSSYEQYF

J: TRBJ2-5
D: -
V: TRBV18
size: many
DNA: TGTGCCAGCTCACCCGGGATCGAAGAGACCCAGTACTTC
CDR3: CASSPGIEETQYF

J: TRBJ2-5
D: -
V: TRBV19
size: many
DNA: TGTGCCAGTAGTGGGGGCGCGGGAGTGGGGGAGACCCAGTACTTC
CDR3: CASSGGAGVGETQYF